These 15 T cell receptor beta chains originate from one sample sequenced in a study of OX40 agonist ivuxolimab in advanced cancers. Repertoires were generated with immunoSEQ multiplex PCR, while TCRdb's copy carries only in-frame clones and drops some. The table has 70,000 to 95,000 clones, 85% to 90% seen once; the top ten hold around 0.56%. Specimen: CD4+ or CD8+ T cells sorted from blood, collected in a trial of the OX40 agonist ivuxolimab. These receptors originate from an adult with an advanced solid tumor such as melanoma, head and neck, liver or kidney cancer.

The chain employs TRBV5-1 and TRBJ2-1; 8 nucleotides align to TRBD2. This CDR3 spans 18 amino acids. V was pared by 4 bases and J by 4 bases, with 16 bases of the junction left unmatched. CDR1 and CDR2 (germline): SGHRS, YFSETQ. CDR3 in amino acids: CASSRGLASPQRYNEQFF. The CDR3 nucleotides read TGCGCCAGCAGCCGCGGACTAGCTTCCCCCCAGAGGTACAATGAGCAGTTCTTC.

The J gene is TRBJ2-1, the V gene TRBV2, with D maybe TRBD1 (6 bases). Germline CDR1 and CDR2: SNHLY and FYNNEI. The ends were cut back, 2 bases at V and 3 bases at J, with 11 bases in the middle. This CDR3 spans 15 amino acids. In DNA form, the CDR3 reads TGTGCCAGCAGTGAACAGGGGTTGGGCTACAATGAGCAGTTCTTC. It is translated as CASSEQGLGYNEQFF.

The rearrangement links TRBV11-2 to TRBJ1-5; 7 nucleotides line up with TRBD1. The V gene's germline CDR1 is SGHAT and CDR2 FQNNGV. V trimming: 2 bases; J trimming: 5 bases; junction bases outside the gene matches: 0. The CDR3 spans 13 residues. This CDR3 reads CASSLQGDQPQHF. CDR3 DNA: TGTGCCAGCAGCTTACAGGGGGATCAGCCCCAGCATTTT. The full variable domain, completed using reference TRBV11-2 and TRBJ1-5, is EAGVAQSPRYKIIEKRQSVAFWCNPISGHATLYWYQQILGQGPKLLIQFQNNGVVDDSQLPKDRFSAERLKGVDSTLKIQPAKLEDSAVYLCASSLQGDQPQHFGDGTRLSIL.

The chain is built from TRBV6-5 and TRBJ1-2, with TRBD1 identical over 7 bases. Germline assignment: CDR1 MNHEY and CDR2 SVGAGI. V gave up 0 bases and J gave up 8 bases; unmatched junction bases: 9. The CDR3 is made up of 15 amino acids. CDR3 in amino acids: CASSYSTTGTRGYTF. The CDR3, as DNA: TGTGCCAGCAGTTACTCGACGACAGGGACTAGGGGCTACACCTTC.

The CDR3 region has the DNA TGTGCCAGCAGCTTAGCCGGGTCAGGCGGGATCCCATATTTT. It codes for CASSLAGSGGIPYF. The chain has TRBV7-2 and TRBJ2-3, with a weak D call TRBD2 (6 bases). V lost 0 bases, J lost 15 bases, and 19 bases lay in between. From germline, CDR1 is SGHTA and CDR2 FQGNSA. The CDR3 spans 14 residues.

CDR3 DNA: TGTGCCAGCATAGCCGGGCTATGGGGAGGCTACACCTTC. This codes for CASIAGLWGGYTF. V and J are TRBV28 and TRBJ1-2; D is uncertain. This CDR3 region has 13 residues. Deletions cut 7 bases from V and 8 bases from J, with 17 bases between. Germline CDR1 is MDHEN and CDR2 is SYDVKM.

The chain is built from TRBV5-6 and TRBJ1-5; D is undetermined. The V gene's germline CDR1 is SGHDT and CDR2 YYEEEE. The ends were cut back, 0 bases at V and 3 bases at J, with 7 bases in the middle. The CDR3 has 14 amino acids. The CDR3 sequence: CASSLERDNQPQHF. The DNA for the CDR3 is TGTGCCAGCAGCTTGGAGAGGGACAATCAGCCCCAGCATTTT.

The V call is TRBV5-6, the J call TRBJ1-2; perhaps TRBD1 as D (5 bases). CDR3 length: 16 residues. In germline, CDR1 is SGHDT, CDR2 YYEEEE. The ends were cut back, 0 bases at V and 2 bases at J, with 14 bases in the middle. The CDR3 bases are TGTGCCAGCAGCTTGGCGATTTCTGGGGGGAACTATGGCTACACCTTC. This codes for CASSLAISGGNYGYTF.

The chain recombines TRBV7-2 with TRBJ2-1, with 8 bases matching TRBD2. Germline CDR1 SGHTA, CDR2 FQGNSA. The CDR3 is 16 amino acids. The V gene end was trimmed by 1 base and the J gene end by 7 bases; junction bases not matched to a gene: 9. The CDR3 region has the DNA TGTGCCAGCAGCTTAGGGGGCGCGGGAGGTATAAATGAGCAGTTCTTC. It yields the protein CASSLGGAGGINEQFF.

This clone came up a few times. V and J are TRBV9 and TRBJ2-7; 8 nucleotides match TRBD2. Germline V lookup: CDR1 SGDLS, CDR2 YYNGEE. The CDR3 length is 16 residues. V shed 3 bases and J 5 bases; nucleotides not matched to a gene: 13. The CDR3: CASSEGLAELAHEQYF. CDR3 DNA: TGTGCCAGCAGCGAAGGACTAGCTGAGCTTGCCCACGAGCAGTACTTC. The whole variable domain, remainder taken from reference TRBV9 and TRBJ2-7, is DSGVTQTPKHLITATGQRVTLRCSPRSGDLSVYWYQQSLDQGLQFLIQYYNGEERAKGNILERFSAQQFPDLHSELNLSSLELGDSALYFCASSEGLAELAHEQYFGPGTRLTVT.

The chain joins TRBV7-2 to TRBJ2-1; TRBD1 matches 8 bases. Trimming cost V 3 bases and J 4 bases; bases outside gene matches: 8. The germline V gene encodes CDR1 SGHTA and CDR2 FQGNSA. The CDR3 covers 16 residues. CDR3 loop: CASSFLGTGRYNEQFF. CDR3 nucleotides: TGTGCCAGCAGCTTTCTCGGGACAGGTCGTTACAATGAGCAGTTCTTC.

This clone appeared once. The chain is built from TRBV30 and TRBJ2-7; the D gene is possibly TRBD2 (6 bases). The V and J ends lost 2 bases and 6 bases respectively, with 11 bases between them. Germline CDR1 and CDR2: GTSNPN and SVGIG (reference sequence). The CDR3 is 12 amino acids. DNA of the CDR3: TGTGCCTGGAGTCCCTCGGGGGTCGAGCAGTACTTC. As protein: CAWSPSGVEQYF.

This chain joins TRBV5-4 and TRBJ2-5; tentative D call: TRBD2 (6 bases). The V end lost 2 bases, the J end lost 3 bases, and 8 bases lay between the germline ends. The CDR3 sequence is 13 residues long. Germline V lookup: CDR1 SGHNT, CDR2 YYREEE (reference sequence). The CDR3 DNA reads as TGTGCCAGCAGCTTTACGGGAGAAGAGACCCAGTACTTC. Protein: CASSFTGEETQYF.

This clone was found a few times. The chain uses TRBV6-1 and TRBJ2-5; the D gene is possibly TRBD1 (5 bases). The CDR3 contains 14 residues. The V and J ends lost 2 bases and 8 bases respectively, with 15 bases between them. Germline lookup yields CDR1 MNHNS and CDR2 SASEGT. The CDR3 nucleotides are TGTGCCAGCAGTGAAAATAGGGGAACAGGAACCCAGTACTTC. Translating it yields CASSENRGTGTQYF.

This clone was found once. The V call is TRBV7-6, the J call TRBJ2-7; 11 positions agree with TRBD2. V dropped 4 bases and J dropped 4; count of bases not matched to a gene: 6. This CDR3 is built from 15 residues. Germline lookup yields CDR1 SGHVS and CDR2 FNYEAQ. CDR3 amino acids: CASSSLAGGQYEQYF. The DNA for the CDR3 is TGTGCCAGCAGCTCCCTAGCGGGGGGCCAATACGAGCAGTACTTC.